This T cell receptor (beta chain) was recorded in a study of shared clonotypes between healthy human individuals. TCRdb's table, derived via immunoSEQ multiplex PCR, lists solely in-frame clones and lacks some. The sample includes roughly 2.2 million clones, 85% to 95% of them seen just once. Germline V gene data show CDR1 as MGHRA and CDR2 as YSYEKL. The CDR3 runs to 13 residues. V lost 1 base to trimming and J lost 4 bases, with 5 bases between them. The sample holds a few counts of this clone. Different DNA sequences within this sample yield the same CDR3. The receptor was isolated from a young man in good health. Some clones in this sample may be carry-over from other donors' samples. The specimen sequenced was naive CD4+ T cells from PBMCs. Indicated subset: CD45RA+ positively selected. This chain uses TRBV4-1 with TRBJ1-5; D gene ambiguous. The CDR3 loop is CASSQGYNQPQHF. CDR3 sequence (DNA): TGCGCCAGCAGCCAAGGGTATAATCAGCCCCAGCATTTT.